This TCR beta chain came from a study of T-cell reconstitution after alpha-beta-depleted transplantation in children (dated by TCRdb to the mid-2010s). Broadly, across the study: The study quantitatively tracked T-cell immune reconstitution after TCRalphabeta/CD19-depleted allogeneic hematopoietic cell transplantation in children using TCR repertoire profiling.

The library was made by PCR. These reads were obtained on an Illumina HiSeq 2500. Molecular barcoding was employed in the preparation of TCR libraries, with unique molecular identifiers being used to normalize TCRbeta repertoire quantification. TCRdb itself trimmed the public reads at Q25 with fastp, ran MiXCR and retained productive beta chains. Identical CDR3 proteins give one entry, which carries the most common genes and DNA. The sample contains about 150,000 distinct CDR3 sequences, roughly 11% of them found a single time. The leading ten clones occupy approximately 13% of the sample. In this sample, this clonotype turned up many times. Its cognate antigen has yet to be identified. Base-call qualities are not available, and no considerably larger clone is one nucleotide away. The treatment or condition label corresponds to: allogeneic hematopoietic cell transplantation with graft depleted of TCRalphabeta T cells and CD19 B cells. Transplant recipients were children who received TCRalphabeta/CD19-depleted allogeneic hematopoietic cell grafts.

Results the study describes overall, beyond this receptor: In some patients, the high TCRbeta diversity seen at day 60 was put down to recipient T cells and intrathymic progenitors that had survived conditioning. Over subsequent months, a decline in hyperexpanded clone frequencies was noted, and after one year, T-cell counts and TCRbeta diversity were mostly ascribed to newly produced T cells. The apparently early recovery of alphabetaT-cell counts about two months after transplant reportedly depended on only several hundred rapidly expanded clones that came from non-depleted graft cells.

The source of this sequence is a boy younger than 10 with acute myeloid leukemia, due to receive a stem cell transplant. The material sequenced was PBMCs, taken before TCRalphabeta/CD19-depleted stem cell transplant.

CDR3 reads: CASSLADRRIYGYTF. The DNA reads TGTGCCAGCAGCTTAGCTGACAGACGGATCTATGGCTACACCTTC. Recombination linked TRBV5-6 to TRBJ1-2; tentative D gene TRBD1, with 5 bases matching. The CDR3 measures 15 amino acids from cysteine to phenylalanine. The CDR3 DNA has 45 bases and is translated from base 1. Via the germline V gene, CDR1 is SGHDT and CDR2 YYEEEE. Trimming takes 2 bases from V and 4 bases from J, and the germline ends sit 15 bases apart.